This TCR beta chain appears in the sequencing data of a study of response to subunit inactivated influenza vaccine. Whole-study results and caveats: Authors suggested few new T cells are recruited by each seasonal influenza vaccination.

The CDR3 is 15 amino acids. The germline V gene encodes CDR1 SGHRS and CDR2 YFSETQ. V lost 1 base and J lost 5; bases outside the gene matches: 6. This clonotype was detected only a few times. Its specificity is not known. TCRdb processed the RT-PCR reads anew with MiXCR; each CDR3 protein has one entry. This table holds a few hundred thousand distinct CDR3 sequences, 21% found once. The input for sequencing was PBMCs from blood, taken less than 22 months after vaccination. The genes are TRBV5-1 and TRBJ2-5; 9 bases fit TRBD2. This TCR was sampled from a man aged 45 to 75 who received an inactivated influenza vaccine. This chain's CDR3 is CASSLNGGRAETQYF. CDR3 DNA sequence: TGCGCCAGCAGCTTGAATGGCGGGAGGGCTGAGACCCAGTACTTC.